Listed here are 16 T cell receptor beta chains from one sample, sequenced in a study of T-cell memory formation after mild COVID-19. One entry per CDR3 protein results from TCRdb running MiXCR on the 5' RACE reads. The repertoire holds around 140,000 distinct CDR3 sequences, under 30% seen once, with roughly a quarter in the top ten. Specimen: PBMCs or a T cell subset sorted from them (not recorded which). Receptors originate from an adult woman who had mild COVID-19 (a few samples of this study predate the infection). Cell type and time point are not known.

In this sample, this clonotype turned up many times. The rearrangement uses TRBV2 and TRBJ2-3, with D hard to call. CDR1 is SNHLY and CDR2 is FYNNEI in the germline V gene. V was shortened by 4 bases and J by 6 bases, with 11 bases between the two germline ends. The CDR3 loop spans 13 amino acids. This CDR3 is CASSAGTPDTQYF. CDR3 in DNA: TGTGCCAGCAGTGCGGGTACACCCGATACGCAGTATTTT.

This clonotype was seen a few times. V gene TRBV3-1 combines with J gene TRBJ1-4; D uncertain. The CDR3 contains 16 residues. Trimming shortened V by 0 bases and J by 8 bases, and 16 bases separated the two germline ends. In germline, CDR1 is LGHDT, CDR2 YNNKEL (reference sequence). Here the CDR3 reads CASSQDHGSSGEKLFF. In nucleotides, the CDR3 is TGTGCCAGCAGCCAAGATCATGGATCATCTGGAGAAAAACTGTTTTTT.

This chain connects TRBV7-9 to TRBJ2-3, with TRBD2 matching over 7 bases. The CDR3 loop spans 15 amino acids. Germline CDR1 reads SEHNR; CDR2 reads FQNEAQ (reference sequence). With 5 bases clipped from V and 2 bases from J, the junction kept 7 bases outside the gene matches. The CDR3: CASSLSSGVTDTQYF. DNA of the CDR3: TGTGCCAGCAGCCTGTCTAGCGGCGTCACAGATACGCAGTATTTT.

For this clonotype: At one of its ends the junction is not consistent with the germline gene, which may arise from a read error. This sequence joins TRBV5-6 and TRBJ2-7; D is perhaps TRBD1 (5 bases). This CDR3 spans 13 amino acids. From germline, CDR1 is SGHDT and CDR2 YYEEEE. The CDR3 nucleotides are TGTGCAAGCAGTTCCGACGGACACTACGAGCAGTACTTC. Translating gives CASSSDGHYEQYF.

The V and J genes are TRBV4-1 and TRBJ2-3; the match to TRBD1 covers 7 bases. With 2 bases clipped from V and 3 bases from J, the junction kept 5 bases outside the gene matches. The CDR3 contains 15 residues. Germline loops: CDR1 MGHRA, CDR2 YSYEKL. The CDR3 DNA is TGCGCCAGCAGCCAAAGGGGCAGGGGGACAGATACGCAGTATTTT. Its protein product is CASSQRGRGTDTQYF.

This chain uses TRBV29-1 with TRBJ1-5; weak D call: TRBD1 (5 bases). Trimming stripped 4 bases from V and 3 bases from J, with 10 bases between. CDR1 and CDR2 (germline): SQVTM, ANQGSEA. This CDR3 has 13 amino acids. The chain's CDR3 is CSVGGQFNQPQHF. CDR3 nucleotides: TGCAGCGTTGGTGGACAATTCAATCAGCCCCAGCATTTT.

This clonotype was counted between two and nine times. The CDR3 DNA follows: TGTGCCAGCAGCTCCCGACAGGTCGACCCTTACGAGCAGTACTTC. Its translation: CASSSRQVDPYEQYF. This chain joins TRBV7-9 and TRBJ2-7; possible D gene TRBD1, 6 bases. CDR3 size: 15 residues. Germline V gene sequence: CDR1 SEHNR, CDR2 FQNEAQ (reference sequence). Trimming pared 4 bases from V and 4 bases from J, leaving 17 bases between.

This chain uses TRBV5-1 with TRBJ1-1; D is perhaps TRBD1 (5 bases). The germline gives CDR1 SGHRS, CDR2 YFSETQ. This CDR3 comprises 16 residues. Trimming took off 4 bases at V and 4 bases at J, with 20 bases between the two ends. This CDR3 is CASSPSVGDRVTEAFF. In DNA, the CDR3 is TGCGCCAGCAGCCCTTCCGTGGGGGATAGGGTCACTGAAGCTTTCTTT.

The chain employs TRBV11-1 and TRBJ2-1, with D hard to call. CDR3 length: 16 amino acids. In germline, CDR1 is SGHAT, CDR2 FQDESV (reference sequence). Trimming shortened V by 5 bases and J by 5 bases, and 19 bases separated the two germline ends. CDR3 in DNA: TGTGCCAGCAGCCGTGACCCGGCCAGCAATCACAATGAGCAGTTCTTC. Amino acid sequence: CASSRDPASNHNEQFF.

This chain connects TRBV15 to TRBJ2-1; possibly TRBD1 or TRBD2 for D (5 bases each). This CDR3 is 16 amino acids long. Germline-derived CDR1 and CDR2 are LNHNV and YYDKDF (reference sequence). V gave up 11 bases and J gave up 4 bases, with 24 bases separating them. CDR3 loop: CAVGSSTGHLYNEQFF. Here the CDR3 DNA reads TGTGCCGTCGGCTCCTCGACGGGGCACCTATACAATGAGCAGTTCTTC.

The chain employs TRBV4-2 and TRBJ2-2; TRBD1 or TRBD2 may be the D gene (6 bases each). Trimming removed 3 bases at V and 6 bases at J, with 14 bases between. The CDR3 is 15 amino acids. Germline V gene sequence: CDR1 LGHNA, CDR2 YNFKEQ. The CDR3 DNA sequence: TGTGCCAGCAGCCACGGCGACGGGGGCCCCGGGGAGCTGTTTTTT. As protein: CASSHGDGGPGELFF.

This clonotype was seen many times. J is TRBJ2-1 and V is TRBV29-1; TRBD2 agrees at 8 bases. J gave up 0 bases and V 6 bases, and 7 bases lay outside the gene matches. Germline CDR1 and CDR2: SQVTM and ANQGSEA. The CDR3 sequence is 15 residues long. As DNA, the CDR3 is TGCAGCGTATTAGCGGGGATCGACTCCTACAATGAGCAGTTCTTC. It is translated as CSVLAGIDSYNEQFF.

This clonotype was counted between two and nine times. The V and J genes are TRBV7-6 and TRBJ2-3; 7 bases agree with TRBD2. The CDR3 spans 18 residues. Trimming removed 2 bases from V and 0 bases from J; junction bases left unmatched: 11. CDR1 SGHVS and CDR2 FNYEAQ come from the germline V gene. CDR3 in amino acids: CASSLYPSSGESTDTQYF. Here the CDR3 DNA reads TGTGCCAGCAGCTTATACCCCTCGAGCGGGGAGAGCACAGATACGCAGTATTTT. The full variable domain, with the rest looked up from reference TRBV7-6 and TRBJ2-3, is GAGVSQSPRYKVTKRGQDVALRCDPISGHVSLYWYRQALGQGPEFLTYFNYEAQQDKSGLPNDRFSAERPEGSISTLTIQRTEQRDSAMYRCASSLYPSSGESTDTQYFGPGTRLTVL.

The chain is built from TRBV5-1 and TRBJ2-1; 10 positions agree with TRBD2. The germline V gene encodes CDR1 SGHRS and CDR2 YFSETQ. This CDR3 region has 15 residues. Germline trimming cut 1 base from V and 4 bases from J; bases unmatched to any gene: 2. Written as DNA, the CDR3 is TGCGCCAGCAGCTTGACTAGCGGGGAGTACAATGAGCAGTTCTTC. Translation gives CASSLTSGEYNEQFF. The whole variable domain, remainder taken from reference TRBV5-1 and TRBJ2-1, is KAGVTQTPRYLIKTRGQQVTLSCSPISGHRSVSWYQQTPGQGLQFLFEYFSETQRNKGNFPGRFSGRQFSNSRSEMNVSTLELGDSALYLCASSLTSGEYNEQFFGPGTRLTVL.

This clonotype came up a few times. The chain has TRBV7-2 and TRBJ2-3; tentatively, D is TRBD1 or TRBD2 (5 bases each). CDR1 SGHTA and CDR2 FQGNSA come from the germline V gene. CDR3 length equals 17 residues. V was cut by 4 bases and J by 6 bases, with 23 bases left in between. CDR3 loop: CASSSLGWGREGDTQYF. As DNA, the CDR3 is TGTGCCAGCAGCTCCCTTGGCTGGGGGAGAGAGGGGGATACGCAGTATTTT. The variable domain in full, completed from reference TRBV7-2 and TRBJ2-3, reads GAGVSQSPSNKVTEKGKDVELRCDPISGHTALYWYRQSLGQGLEFLIYFQGNSAPDKSGLPSDRFSAERTGGSVSTLTIQRTQQEDSAVYLCASSSLGWGREGDTQYFGPGTRLTVL.

This clonotype was counted only a few times. This sequence joins TRBV5-1 and TRBJ2-5; D possibly corresponds to TRBD1 (5 bases). CDR1 and CDR2 (germline): SGHRS, YFSETQ. The CDR3 runs 12 residues. Trimming stripped 6 bases from V and 5 bases from J, with 11 bases between. The CDR3 region has the DNA TGCGCCAGCAAAGGGGCGATGGAGACCCAGTACTTC. Protein product: CASKGAMETQYF.